These 10 T cell receptor beta chains were all obtained from the same sample, sequenced in a study of low-dose radiotherapy and immunotherapy resistance in tumors. With TRAV- and TRBV-specific primers, first-strand cDNA was made, covering the alpha and beta chains. TCR amplification involved 20 to 25 PCR cycles with a constant-region primer and V-primer adapter. TCRdb re-analysed the reads in MiXCR, keeping a single row per CDR3 protein. The profile shows about 9,800 distinct CDR3 sequences, 40% to 50% of them singletons. Receptor source: a human donor with advanced metastatic prostate, ovarian, gallbladder or colorectal cancer (not recorded which). This table probably holds off-target reads from a library built for another chain.

Only a few counts were recorded for this clonotype. The chain couples TRBV12-3 or TRBV12-4 to TRBJ1-4; tentative D call: TRBD1 (6 bases). The CDR3 sequence is 16 residues long. The ends were cut back, 4 bases at V and 8 bases at J, with 20 bases in the middle. The CDR3 nucleotides are TGTGCCAGCAGTTCCTCGTTGGGGGGCCGGGGGGAAAAACTGTTTTTT. Translated, it gives CASSSSLGGRGEKLFF.

V and J are TRBV11-2 and TRBJ2-2, with D perhaps TRBD1 (6 bases). The CDR3 spans 13 residues. Trimming shortened V by 2 bases and J by 8 bases, and 9 bases separated the two germline ends. From germline, CDR1 is SGHAT and CDR2 FQNNGV. Written as DNA, the CDR3 is TGTGCCAGCAGCTTAACCAGGGGAGGGGAGCTGTTTTTT. As protein: CASSLTRGGELFF.

V and J are TRBV12-3 or TRBV12-4 and TRBJ2-4; no definite D call. Trimming shortened V by 6 bases and J by 5 bases, and 8 bases separated the two germline ends. CDR3 length: 12 residues. CDR3 coding DNA: TGTGCCAGCAGCCCGGCTCAAAACATTCAGTACTTC. It specifies CASSPAQNIQYF.

The chain has TRBV19 and TRBJ1-3, with D uncertain. The CDR3 has 13 amino acids. V was shortened by 6 bases and J by 3 bases, with 9 bases between the two germline ends. CDR1 is LNHDA, CDR2 SQIVND, per germline (reference sequence). The CDR3 region has the DNA TGTGCCAGTAGCGAACACAGTGGAAACACCATATATTTT. Translated: CASSEHSGNTIYF.

The genes are TRBV29-1 and TRBJ2-1; 10 bases agree with TRBD1. The CDR3 length is 11 residues. The germline CDR1 and CDR2 sequences are SQVTM and ANQGSEA. Trimming at V came to 6 bases and at J to 7 bases, leaving 0 bases not matched to a gene. CDR3 in DNA: TGCAGCGTGGACAGGGGGAATGAGCAGTTCTTC. This encodes CSVDRGNEQFF.

The chain has TRBV10-3 and TRBJ2-2, with D perhaps TRBD2 (5 bases). The CDR3 runs to 14 residues. Germline V CDR1 and CDR2: ENHRY, SYGVKD. Trimming cost V 3 bases and J 5 bases, with 10 bases left between them. The CDR3 reads CAISDGRTTGELFF. CDR3 nucleotide sequence: TGTGCCATCAGTGACGGCAGGACTACCGGGGAGCTGTTTTTT.

The V gene is TRBV28, the J gene TRBJ2-7; D might be TRBD1 (7 bases). The ends were cut back, 5 bases at V and 3 bases at J, with 20 bases in the middle. The length of the CDR3 is 16 residues. CDR1 and CDR2 from the germline V gene are MDHEN and SYDVKM. For the CDR3, the DNA is TGTGCCAGCAGTCCGGTCGGAGGGGGCTACATCTACGAGCAGTACTTC. Protein product: CASSPVGGGYIYEQYF. The variable domain in full, with the rest retrieved from reference TRBV28 and TRBJ2-7, is DVKVTQSSRYLVKRTGEKVFLECVQDMDHENMFWYRQDPGLGLRLIYFSYDVKMKEKGDIPEGYSVSREKKERFSLILESASTNQTSMYLCASSPVGGGYIYEQYFGPGTRLTVT.

The CDR3 loop is CASSPSPGRETQYF. DNA for the CDR3: TGTGCCAGCAGCCCATCCCCCGGCCGGGAGACCCAGTACTTC. The chain couples TRBV16 to TRBJ2-5; D not resolved. V lost 4 bases and J 5 bases, leaving 14 bases between the germline ends. Germline CDR1 reads KGHSY; CDR2 reads FQNENV. The CDR3 has 14 amino acids. Full variable domain (missing parts from reference TRBV16 and TRBJ2-5): GEEVAQTPKHLVRGEGQKAKLYCAPIKGHSYVFWYQQVLKNEFKFLISFQNENVFDETGMPKERFSAKCLPNSPCSLEIQATKLEDSAVYFCASSPSPGRETQYFGPGTRLLVL.

This sequence joins TRBV11-2 and TRBJ2-3; unclear D gene. Trimming stripped 3 bases from V and 5 bases from J, with 6 bases between. The CDR3 is 12 residues long. The germline V gene encodes CDR1 SGHAT and CDR2 FQNNGV. In DNA, the CDR3 is TGTGCCAGCAGCTTGGGGTTAGATACGCAGTATTTT. Translated: CASSLGLDTQYF. Filled out from reference TRBV11-2 and TRBJ2-3, the complete variable domain reads EAGVAQSPRYKIIEKRQSVAFWCNPISGHATLYWYQQILGQGPKLLIQFQNNGVVDDSQLPKDRFSAERLKGVDSTLKIQPAKLEDSAVYLCASSLGLDTQYFGPGTRLTVL.

Comments on this clonotype: The junction departs from germline at one end; a sequencing error may be responsible. The J gene is TRBJ2-7, the V gene TRBV20-1, with D perhaps TRBD2 (5 bases). The CDR3 contains 12 residues. The germline CDR1 and CDR2 sequences are DFQATT and SNEGSKA (reference sequence). In DNA, the CDR3 is TGTTCTTTCAGCGGAAACGGGTACGAGCAGTACTTC. Protein sequence: CSFSGNGYEQYF.